This T cell receptor (beta chain) was recorded in a study of CD8+ T cells in alopecia areata. At the level of the study: Administration of oral tofacitinib to treated patients was at 5 to 10 mg twice daily.

Lesional scalp tissue (obtained by punch biopsy) and peripheral blood were collected from alopecia areata patients. Sorting separated CD4+ and CD8+ T cells out of PBMCs. Once RNA had been extracted, it was reverse transcribed into cDNA to act as the sequencing template. Sequencing was performed with immunoSEQ multiplex PCR; in TCRdb, only in-frame clones are kept and a portion is missing. This sample has some 51,000 clones, with about 96% found just once. CDR3 length: 14 amino acids. Germline loops: CDR1 SGHRS, CDR2 YFSETQ. Trimming took 0 bases from V and 5 from J, leaving 12 bases between them. This rearrangement joins TRBV5-1 to TRBJ2-7; no definite D call. The sample consisted of CD8+ T cells sorted from blood, taken at week 0. The receptor was isolated from a human donor with alopecia areata. The CDR3 is CASSLAEGLDEQYF. The CDR3 nucleotides read TGCGCCAGCAGCTTGGCCGAAGGGTTGGACGAGCAGTACTTC.